Included here is one TCR beta chain sequence, with context. This entry is derived from a study of blood T cell repertoires in COVID-19. In the study overall: Acute and convalescent COVID-19 samples came from the United States, Italy and Spain. Nucleic acid was either cDNA or gDNA, and it came from T cells, B-cell-depleted T cells, or PBMCs.

Germline-derived CDR1 and CDR2 are MNHEY and SMNVEV (reference sequence). The CDR3 runs to 14 residues. V was clipped by 5 bases and J by 1 base; unmatched bases: 4. Per the original data handling: It was from reference gene primer amplification that nucleated cell counts were estimated. Here immunoSEQ multiplex PCR was the method, and the copy in TCRdb shows in-frame clones only, minus some. The V and J calls and clone size are taken from that table; D and trimming were inferred from the DNA. This sample yields 130,000 or so clones, of which 85% to 90% are seen a single time; under 35% belongs to the top ten.

The TCR comes from a man in his 70s with active or convalescent COVID-19. Sequenced material: peripheral blood. The rearrangement links TRBV27 to TRBJ1-1; TRBD1 matches 7 bases. CDR3 sequence reads: CASSVQGRNTEAFF. The CDR3 DNA reads TGTGCCAGCAGTGTACAGGGGAGGAACACTGAAGCTTTCTTT.